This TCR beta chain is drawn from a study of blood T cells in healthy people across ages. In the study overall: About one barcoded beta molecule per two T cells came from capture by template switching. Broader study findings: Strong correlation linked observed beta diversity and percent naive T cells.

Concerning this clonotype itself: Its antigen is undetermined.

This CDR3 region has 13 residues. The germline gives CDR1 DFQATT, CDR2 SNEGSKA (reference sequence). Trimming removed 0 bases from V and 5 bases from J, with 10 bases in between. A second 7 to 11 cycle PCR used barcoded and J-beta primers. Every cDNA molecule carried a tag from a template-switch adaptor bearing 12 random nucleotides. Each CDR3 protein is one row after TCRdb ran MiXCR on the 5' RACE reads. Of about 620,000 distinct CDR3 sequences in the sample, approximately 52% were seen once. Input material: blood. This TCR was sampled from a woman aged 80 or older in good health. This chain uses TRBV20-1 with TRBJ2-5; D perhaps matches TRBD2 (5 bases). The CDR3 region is CSARDSRGETQYF. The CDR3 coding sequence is TGCAGTGCTAGAGACTCCAGAGGGGAGACCCAGTACTTC.